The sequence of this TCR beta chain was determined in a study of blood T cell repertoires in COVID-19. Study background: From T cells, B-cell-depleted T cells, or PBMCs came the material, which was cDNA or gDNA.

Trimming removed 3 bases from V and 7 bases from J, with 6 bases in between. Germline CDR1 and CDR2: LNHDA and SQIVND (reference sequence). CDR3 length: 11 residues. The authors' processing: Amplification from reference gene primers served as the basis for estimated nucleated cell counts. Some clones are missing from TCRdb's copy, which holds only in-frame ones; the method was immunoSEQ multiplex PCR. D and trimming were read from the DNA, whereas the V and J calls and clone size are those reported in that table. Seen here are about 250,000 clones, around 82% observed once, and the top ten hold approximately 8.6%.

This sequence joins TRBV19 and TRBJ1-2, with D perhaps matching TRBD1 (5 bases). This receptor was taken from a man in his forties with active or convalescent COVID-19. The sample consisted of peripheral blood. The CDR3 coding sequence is TGTGCCAGTAGTATGGGGGGTGGCTACACCTTC. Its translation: CASSMGGGYTF. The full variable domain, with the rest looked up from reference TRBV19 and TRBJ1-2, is DGGITQSPKYLFRKEGQNVTLSCEQNLNHDAMYWYRQDPGQGLRLIYYSQIVNDFQKGDIAEGYSVSREKKESFPLTVTSAQKNPTAFYLCASSMGGGYTFGSGTRLTVV.